This T cell receptor (beta chain) was obtained from a study of identical twins. This CDR3 comprises 13 residues. The germline CDR1 and CDR2 sequences are DFQATT and SNEGSKA (reference sequence). Trimming took off 3 bases at V and 5 bases at J, with 13 bases between the two ends. A universal primer site was created by template switching, with the cDNA bearing unique molecular identifiers. TCRdb processed the 5' RACE reads anew with MiXCR; each CDR3 protein has one entry. The table records 1.5 million to 2 million distinct CDR3 sequences, less than 35% of them present only once. This clonotype showed up just a few times.

The chain couples TRBV20-1 to TRBJ2-5; no reliable D call. This TCR derives from a newborn girl in good health. The sample comprised cord blood. This CDR3 is CSASSLDMETQYF. In DNA form, the CDR3 reads TGCAGTGCTAGTAGTCTAGATATGGAGACCCAGTACTTC.